This T cell receptor (beta chain) emerged from a study of shared clonotypes between healthy human individuals. Points from the study as a whole: Sharing of clonotypes among donors was expected to vary with sequencing depth. The study sampled only blood, and tissue repertoires likely differ.

Libraries were prepared by immunoSEQ multiplex PCR; TCRdb keeps only in-frame clonotypes and omits some of them. The sample includes about 2 million clones, 90% to 95% of them seen just once. Worth noting for this clone: The target antigen is unknown.

The sequenced sample was naive CD4+ T cells sorted from blood. Described subset: CD45RA+ positively selected. This clonotype was obtained from a man aged 18 to 35 in good health.

The CDR3 reads CASRDGGPIREKPQHF. CDR3 nucleotides: TGTGCCAGCAGGGACGGGGGACCCATCCGTGAAAAGCCCCAGCATTTT. The gene calls are TRBV9 and TRBJ1-5, with TRBD1 as a possible D gene (5 bases). V was pared by 5 bases and J by 8 bases, with 23 bases between. Germline CDR1 SGDLS, CDR2 YYNGEE. CDR3 length equals 16 residues.